The rows below give T cell receptor beta chains drawn from one sample of a study of a mutant IDH1 vaccine in newly diagnosed glioma. No cognate antigen is known for these TCRs. The method was immunoSEQ multiplex PCR; TCRdb's version includes in-frame clones alone and lacks a portion of them. Found here are about 69,000 clones, around nine tenths of them singletons; the top ten hold more than 1.5%. The sample in question was PBMCs, obtained from a glioma patient whose treatment included an IDH1 peptide vaccine. These receptors all stem from a man aged 25-45 years with glioma. Each CDR3 is given with its conserved first and last residue. The D gene is left open where the match is weak. Rows give clone size only sometimes, using once, few, many, or a class for an expanded clone.

v_gene	j_gene	abundance	d_gene	CDR3nt	CDR3aa
TRBV7-2	TRBJ2-3	-	-	TGTGCCAGCAGCTTAGGCGGTCTAAGCACAGATACGCAGTATTTT	CASSLGGLSTDTQYF
TRBV5-4	TRBJ1-5	-	TRBD1	TGTGCCAGCAGCTCCGGGACAGGGGTCAATCAGCCCCAGCATTTT	CASSSGTGVNQPQHF
TRBV28	TRBJ2-1	-	-	TGTGCCAGCAGTTTTGGCGGGATCTCCTACAATGAGCAGTTCTTC	CASSFGGISYNEQFF
TRBV5-7	TRBJ2-6	once	-	TGTGCCAGCAGCCATAACCCGACGGGCAACGTCCTGACTTTC	CASSHNPTGNVLTF
TRBV5-1	TRBJ2-7	-	-	TGCGCCAGCAGTCGTGGCGAAGTGGGCTCCTCCTACGAGCAGTACTTC	CASSRGEVGSSYEQYF
TRBV5-1	TRBJ1-5	few	TRBD1	TGCGCCAGCAGCTTGGGACAGGGGTACAATCAGCCCCAGCATTTT	CASSLGQGYNQPQHF
TRBV5-3	TRBJ2-5	-	-	TGTGCCAGAAGTTTCGGTATACGGGCCTCCCGGGAGACCCAGTACTTC	CARSFGIRASRETQYF
TRBV11-2	TRBJ2-5	-	TRBD2	TGTGCCAGCAGCGACCAAGGACTAGCGGAAGAGACCCAGTACTTC	CASSDQGLAEETQYF
TRBV28	TRBJ2-7	-	-	TGTGCCAGCAGTTTTGACATATCGTACGAGCAGTACTTC	CASSFDISYEQYF
TRBV7-2	TRBJ2-2	-	-	TGTGCCAGCAGCCCTAGGACAGCCGGGGAGCTGTTTTTT	CASSPRTAGELFF
TRBV7-9	TRBJ1-1	few	-	TGTGCCAGCAGCTTTTCAGTCACTGAAGCTTTCTTT	CASSFSVTEAFF
TRBV6-5	TRBJ1-1	once	-	TGTGCCAGCAGGACAGGAAGAGTCTCTGAAGCTTTCTTT	CASRTGRVSEAFF
TRBV6-4	TRBJ1-2	-	-	TGTGCCAGCAGTGCTGACCCTTACGGGGGCTACACCTTC	CASSADPYGGYTF
TRBV5-1	TRBJ2-6	once	-	TGCGCCAGCAGCTTAGGGGGCTCTGGGGCCAACGTCCTGACTTTC	CASSLGGSGANVLTF
TRBV10-3	TRBJ1-1	-	-	TGTGCCATCAGCCTCGGGATTGACAGCACTGAAGCTTTCTTT	CAISLGIDSTEAFF
TRBV5-6	TRBJ2-1	once	TRBD2	TGTGCCAGCAGCTTTCTAGCGGGAGGGCCCTCGAATGAGCAGTTCTTC	CASSFLAGGPSNEQFF
TRBV19	TRBJ1-5	-	-	TGTGCCAGTAGCCGGGACCGCTATCAGCCCCAGCATTTT	CASSRDRYQPQHF
TRBV7-2	TRBJ2-1	-	-	TGTGCCAGCAGCCAGATCTCTTCAGTCAATGAGCAGTTCTTC	CASSQISSVNEQFF
TRBV5-3	TRBJ2-7	-	-	TGTGCCAGAAGCTGGCATCGGACAAAGTACGAGCAGTACTTC	CARSWHRTKYEQYF
TRBV7-9	TRBJ2-3	once	TRBD2	TGTGCCAGCAGCTTATTACGCGGGGGGGCCGAAGATACGCAGTATTTT	CASSLLRGGAEDTQYF
TRBV29-1	TRBJ1-4	once	-	TGCAGCGTTGCACGGGGAAGTAATGAAAAACTGTTTTTT	CSVARGSNEKLFF
TRBV7-9	TRBJ2-5	-	-	TGTGCCAGCAGCTTATCCCATATCGGGACACCCCAAGAGACCCAGTACTTC	CASSLSHIGTPQETQYF
TRBV2	TRBJ1-1	-	-	TGTGCCAGCAGTGGGGTTACGGTGAACACTGAAGCTTTCTTT	CASSGVTVNTEAFF
TRBV28	TRBJ1-5	-	-	TGTGCCAGCAGTCACCTACGGGAACGGGGTCAGCCCCAGCATTTT	CASSHLRERGQPQHF
TRBV27	TRBJ2-1	-	-	TGTGCCAGCAGCTGGGGGTCTTATCGCTACAATGAGCAGTTCTTC	CASSWGSYRYNEQFF
TRBV15	TRBJ1-5	-	-	TGTGCCACCAGCAGAGATCGGACAGCGGGTCAGCCCCAGCATTTT	CATSRDRTAGQPQHF
TRBV5-1	TRBJ1-1	-	-	TGCGCCAGCAGCTTTGGTAGTCCAGTGAACACTGAAGCTTTCTTT	CASSFGSPVNTEAFF
TRBV7-8	TRBJ2-1	-	-	TGTGCCAGCAGCTTATTCGTGACAGACTCCTACAATGAGCAGTTCTTC	CASSLFVTDSYNEQFF
TRBV7-9	TRBJ2-1	-	-	TGTGCCAGCAGCCAAGGACAGTCTGGAGACAATGAGCAGTTCTTC	CASSQGQSGDNEQFF
TRBV27	TRBJ2-5	-	-	TGTGCCAGCAGTTTAGTCTTCAGGGAGACCCAGTACTTC	CASSLVFRETQYF
TRBV2	TRBJ2-1	-	TRBD2	TGTGCCAGCAGTGAAGCGGGGAGGGCGTATGAGCAGTTCTTC	CASSEAGRAYEQFF
TRBV28	TRBJ2-7	-	-	TGTGCCAGCAGTTTTGGCTTTTACGAGCAGTACTTC	CASSFGFYEQYF
TRBV7-2	TRBJ1-6	-	TRBD1	TGTGCCAGCAGCTTAATGGGACAGTACTATAATTCACCCCTCCACTTT	CASSLMGQYYNSPLHF
TRBV19	TRBJ2-1	-	-	TGTGCCAGTAGTCTCCCCGGGGGACCCTACAATGAGCAGTTCTTC	CASSLPGGPYNEQFF
TRBV15	TRBJ1-1	-	-	TGTGCCACCACCGGACGGACCCACATGAACACTGAAGCTTTCTTT	CATTGRTHMNTEAFF
TRBV7-9	TRBJ2-2	-	-	TGTGCCAGCCTTCATAGCCTCACTGGGGAGCTGTTTTTT	CASLHSLTGELFF
TRBV7-9	TRBJ1-1	-	-	TGTGCCAGCGGACACCGAAACACTGAAGCTTTCTTT	CASGHRNTEAFF
TRBV28	TRBJ2-7	once	-	TGTGCCAGCAGACCCACCAGGGTAGTGTACGAGCAGTACTTC	CASRPTRVVYEQYF
TRBV27	TRBJ2-7	-	-	TGTGCCAGCAGTTCCACGGCGGCGGGACTCTCATCCCTTTTATACGAGCAGTACTTC	CASSSTAAGLSSLLYEQYF
TRBV19	TRBJ2-1	-	TRBD2	TGTGCCAGTAGTCCAAATCTAGCGGGTGGAGTGGACAAGCAGTTCTTC	CASSPNLAGGVDKQFF
TRBV30	TRBJ2-7	once	-	TGTGCCTGGAGTGTTGGGCTGGCCTACGAGCAGTACTTC	CAWSVGLAYEQYF